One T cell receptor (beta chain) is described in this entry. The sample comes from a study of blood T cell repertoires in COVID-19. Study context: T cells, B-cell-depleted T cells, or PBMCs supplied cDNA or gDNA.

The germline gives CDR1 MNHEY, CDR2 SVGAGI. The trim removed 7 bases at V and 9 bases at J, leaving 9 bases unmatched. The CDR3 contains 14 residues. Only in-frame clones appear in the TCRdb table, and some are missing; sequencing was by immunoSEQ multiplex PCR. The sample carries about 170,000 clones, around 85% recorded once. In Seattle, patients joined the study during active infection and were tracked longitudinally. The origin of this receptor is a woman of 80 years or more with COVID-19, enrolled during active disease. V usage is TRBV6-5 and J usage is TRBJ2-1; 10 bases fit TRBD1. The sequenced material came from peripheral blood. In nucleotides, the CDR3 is TGTGCCAGCATCCGGGACAGGGGACTTGGTGAGCAGTTCTTC. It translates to CASIRDRGLGEQFF.